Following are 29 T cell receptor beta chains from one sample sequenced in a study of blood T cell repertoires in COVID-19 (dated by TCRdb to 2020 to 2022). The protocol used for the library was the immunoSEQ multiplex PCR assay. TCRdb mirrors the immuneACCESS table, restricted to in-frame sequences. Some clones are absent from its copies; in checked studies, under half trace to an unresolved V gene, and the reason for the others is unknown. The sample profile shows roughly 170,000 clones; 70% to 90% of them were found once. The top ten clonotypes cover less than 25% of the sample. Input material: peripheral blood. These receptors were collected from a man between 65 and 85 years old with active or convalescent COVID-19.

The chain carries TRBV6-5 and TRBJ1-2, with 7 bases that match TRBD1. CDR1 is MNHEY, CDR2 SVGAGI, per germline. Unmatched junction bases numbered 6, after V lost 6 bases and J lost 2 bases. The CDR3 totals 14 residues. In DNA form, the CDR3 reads TGTGCCAGCAGGAGGGGACAGCTAAACTATGGCTACACCTTC. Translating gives CASRRGQLNYGYTF.

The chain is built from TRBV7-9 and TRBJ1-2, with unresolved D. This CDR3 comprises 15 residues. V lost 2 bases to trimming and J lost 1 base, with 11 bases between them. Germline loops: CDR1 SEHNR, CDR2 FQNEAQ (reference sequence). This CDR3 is CASSLWGGSNYGYTF. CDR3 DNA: TGTGCCAGCAGCTTATGGGGTGGGAGTAACTATGGCTACACCTTC.

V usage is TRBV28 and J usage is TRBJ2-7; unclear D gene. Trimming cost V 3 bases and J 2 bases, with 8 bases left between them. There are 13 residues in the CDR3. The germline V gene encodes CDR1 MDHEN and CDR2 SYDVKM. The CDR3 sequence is CASSLFQAYEQYF. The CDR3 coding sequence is TGTGCCAGCAGTTTGTTCCAGGCCTACGAGCAGTACTTC.

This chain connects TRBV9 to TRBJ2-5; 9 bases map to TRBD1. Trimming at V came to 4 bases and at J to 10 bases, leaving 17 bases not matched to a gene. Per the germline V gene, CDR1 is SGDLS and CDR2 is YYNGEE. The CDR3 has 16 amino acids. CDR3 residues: CASSSDRDRATPVQYF. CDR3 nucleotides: TGTGCCAGCAGCTCGGACCGGGACAGGGCCACCCCCGTCCAGTACTTC.

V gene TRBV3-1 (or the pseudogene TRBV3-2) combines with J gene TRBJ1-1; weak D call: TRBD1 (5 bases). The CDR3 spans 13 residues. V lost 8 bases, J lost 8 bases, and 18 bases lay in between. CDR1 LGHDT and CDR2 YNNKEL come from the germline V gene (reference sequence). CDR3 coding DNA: TGTGCCAGCTCCCGACAGCACTTTAAGGAAGCTTTCTTT. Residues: CASSRQHFKEAFF.

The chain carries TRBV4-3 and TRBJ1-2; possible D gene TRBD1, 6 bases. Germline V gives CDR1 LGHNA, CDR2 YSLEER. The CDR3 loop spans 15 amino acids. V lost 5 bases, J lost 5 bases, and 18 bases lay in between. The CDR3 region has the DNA TGCGCCAGCAGCAGACAAACAGGGCCCCCATATGGCTACACCTTC. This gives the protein CASSRQTGPPYGYTF.

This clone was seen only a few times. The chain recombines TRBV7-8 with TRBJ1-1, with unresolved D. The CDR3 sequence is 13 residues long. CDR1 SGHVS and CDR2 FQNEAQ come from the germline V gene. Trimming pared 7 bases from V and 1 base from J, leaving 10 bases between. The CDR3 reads CASTKTGNTEAFF. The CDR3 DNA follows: TGTGCCAGCACCAAAACGGGGAACACTGAAGCTTTCTTT.

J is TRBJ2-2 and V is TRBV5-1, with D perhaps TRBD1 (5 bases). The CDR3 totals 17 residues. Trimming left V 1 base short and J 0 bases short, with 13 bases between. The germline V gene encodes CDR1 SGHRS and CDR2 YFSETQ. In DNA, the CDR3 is TGCGCCAGCAGCTTGATCCCCGACAGCCCGAACACCGGGGAGCTGTTTTTT. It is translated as CASSLIPDSPNTGELFF.

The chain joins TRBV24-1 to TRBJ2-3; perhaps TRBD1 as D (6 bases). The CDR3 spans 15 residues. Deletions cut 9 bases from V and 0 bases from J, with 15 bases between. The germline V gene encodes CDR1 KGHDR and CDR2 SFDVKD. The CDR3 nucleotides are TGTGCCACCGGGCAGGGGCGGAGGAGCACAGATACGCAGTATTTT. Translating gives CATGQGRRSTDTQYF.

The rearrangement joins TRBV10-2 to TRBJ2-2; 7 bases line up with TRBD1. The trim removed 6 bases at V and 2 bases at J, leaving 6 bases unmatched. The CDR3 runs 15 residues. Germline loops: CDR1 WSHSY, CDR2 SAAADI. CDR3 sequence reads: CASRGQALNTGELFF. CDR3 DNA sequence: TGCGCCAGCAGAGGACAGGCCCTAAACACCGGGGAGCTGTTTTTT.

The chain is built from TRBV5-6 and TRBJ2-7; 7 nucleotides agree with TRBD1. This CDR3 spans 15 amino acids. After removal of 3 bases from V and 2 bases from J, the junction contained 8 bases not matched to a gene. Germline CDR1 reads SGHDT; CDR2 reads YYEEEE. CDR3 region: CASSWGAGTAYEQYF. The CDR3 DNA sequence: TGTGCCAGCAGCTGGGGCGCCGGGACAGCCTACGAGCAGTACTTC. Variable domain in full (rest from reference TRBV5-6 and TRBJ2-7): DAGVTQSPTHLIKTRGQQVTLRCSPKSGHDTVSWYQQALGQGPQFIFQYYEEEERQRGNFPDRFSGHQFPNYSSELNVNALLLGDSALYLCASSWGAGTAYEQYFGPGTRLTVT.

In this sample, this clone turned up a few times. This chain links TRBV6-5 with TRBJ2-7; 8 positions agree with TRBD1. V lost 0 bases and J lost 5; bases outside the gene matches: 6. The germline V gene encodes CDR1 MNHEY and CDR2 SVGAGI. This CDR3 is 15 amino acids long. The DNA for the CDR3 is TGTGCCAGCAGTTACTCGACAGGGGCTCAGAACGAGCAGTACTTC. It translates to CASSYSTGAQNEQYF.

DNA for the CDR3: TGCAGCGTAGCCCACAGGGGTTCCGCTGAAAAACTGTTTTTT. Translating gives CSVAHRGSAEKLFF. V gene TRBV29-1 combines with J gene TRBJ1-4; 7 bases agree with TRBD1. The CDR3 is made up of 14 amino acids. CDR1 and CDR2 (germline): SQVTM, ANQGSEA. With 6 bases clipped from V and 7 bases from J, the junction kept 11 bases outside the gene matches. Looking up the rest from reference TRBV29-1 and TRBJ1-4 gives the full variable domain: SAVISQKPSRDICQRGTSLTIQCQVDSQVTMMFWYRQQPGQSLTLIATANQGSEATYESGFVIDKFPISRPNLTFSTLTVSNMSPEDSSIYLCSVAHRGSAEKLFFGSGTQLSVL.

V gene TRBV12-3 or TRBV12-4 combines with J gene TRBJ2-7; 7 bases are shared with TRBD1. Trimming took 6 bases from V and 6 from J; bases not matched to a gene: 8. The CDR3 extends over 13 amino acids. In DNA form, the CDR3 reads TGTGCCAGCAGCGTAGGGACAGAAAGCGAGCAGTACTTC. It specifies CASSVGTESEQYF.

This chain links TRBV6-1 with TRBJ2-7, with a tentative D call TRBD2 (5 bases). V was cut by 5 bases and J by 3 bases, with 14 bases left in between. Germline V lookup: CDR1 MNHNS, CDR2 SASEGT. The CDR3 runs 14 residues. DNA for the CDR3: TGTGCCAGCAGTCCCCGTGAGGGCGGCTACGAGCAGTACTTC. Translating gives CASSPREGGYEQYF.

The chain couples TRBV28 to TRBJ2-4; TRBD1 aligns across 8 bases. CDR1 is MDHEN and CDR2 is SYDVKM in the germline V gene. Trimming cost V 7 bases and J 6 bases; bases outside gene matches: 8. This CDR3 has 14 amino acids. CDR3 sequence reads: CASTSKGQANIQYF. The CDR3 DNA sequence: TGTGCCAGCACCTCGAAGGGACAGGCAAACATTCAGTACTTC.

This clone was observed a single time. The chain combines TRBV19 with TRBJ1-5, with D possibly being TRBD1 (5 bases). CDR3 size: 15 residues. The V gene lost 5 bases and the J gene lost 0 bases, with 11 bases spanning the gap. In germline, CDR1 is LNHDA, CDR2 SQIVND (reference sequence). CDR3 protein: CASSLGLYSNQPQHF. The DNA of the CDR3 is TGTGCCAGTAGTCTGGGGCTTTATAGCAATCAGCCCCAGCATTTT.

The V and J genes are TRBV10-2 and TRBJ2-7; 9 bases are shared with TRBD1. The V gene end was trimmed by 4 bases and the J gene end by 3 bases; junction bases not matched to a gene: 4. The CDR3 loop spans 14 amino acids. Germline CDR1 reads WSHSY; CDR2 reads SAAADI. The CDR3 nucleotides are TGCGCCAGCAGTGTGGGACAGGGCCTCTACGAGCAGTACTTC. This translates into CASSVGQGLYEQYF.

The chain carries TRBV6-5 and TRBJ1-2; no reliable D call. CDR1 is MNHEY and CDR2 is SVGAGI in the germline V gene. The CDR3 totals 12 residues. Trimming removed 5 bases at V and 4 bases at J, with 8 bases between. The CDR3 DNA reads TGTGCCAGCAGTAAGAGGTTCTATGGCTACACCTTC. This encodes CASSKRFYGYTF.

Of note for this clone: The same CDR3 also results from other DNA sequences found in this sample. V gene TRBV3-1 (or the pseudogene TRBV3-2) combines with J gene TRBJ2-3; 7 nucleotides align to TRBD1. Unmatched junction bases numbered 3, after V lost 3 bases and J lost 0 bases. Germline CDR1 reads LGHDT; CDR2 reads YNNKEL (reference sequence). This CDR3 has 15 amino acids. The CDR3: CASSQTGISTDTQYF. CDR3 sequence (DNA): TGTGCCAGCAGCCAGACAGGGATCAGCACAGATACGCAGTATTTT.

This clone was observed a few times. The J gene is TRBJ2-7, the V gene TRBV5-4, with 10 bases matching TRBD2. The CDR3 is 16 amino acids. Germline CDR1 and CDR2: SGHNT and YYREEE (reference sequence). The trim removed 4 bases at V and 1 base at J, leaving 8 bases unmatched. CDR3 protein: CASSPGNSGGSYEQYF. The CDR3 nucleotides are TGTGCCAGCAGCCCTGGGAATAGCGGGGGGTCCTACGAGCAGTACTTC.

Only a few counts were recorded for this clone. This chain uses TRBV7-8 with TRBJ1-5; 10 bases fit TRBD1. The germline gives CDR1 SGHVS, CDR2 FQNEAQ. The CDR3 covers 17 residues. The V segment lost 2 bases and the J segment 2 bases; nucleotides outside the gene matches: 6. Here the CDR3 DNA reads TGTGCCAGCAGCTTAAAGACAGGGGGCGAGGGCAATCAGCCCCAGCATTTT. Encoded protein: CASSLKTGGEGNQPQHF.

In DNA, the CDR3 is TGTGCCAGCAGCCCCCCGCGGATCCGGAACACTGAAGCTTTCTTT. As protein: CASSPPRIRNTEAFF. The V call is TRBV14, the J call TRBJ1-1; the D is unclear. The CDR3 covers 15 residues. V shed 4 bases and J shed 1 base, with 13 bases lying between them. CDR1 and CDR2 from the germline V gene are SGHDN and FVKESK.

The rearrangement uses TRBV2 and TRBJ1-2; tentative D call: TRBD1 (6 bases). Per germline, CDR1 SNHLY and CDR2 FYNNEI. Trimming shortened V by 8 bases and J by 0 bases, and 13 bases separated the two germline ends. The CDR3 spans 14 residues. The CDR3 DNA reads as TGTGCCAGCGAGGGGACAACTCCTAACTATGGCTACACCTTC. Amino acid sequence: CASEGTTPNYGYTF.

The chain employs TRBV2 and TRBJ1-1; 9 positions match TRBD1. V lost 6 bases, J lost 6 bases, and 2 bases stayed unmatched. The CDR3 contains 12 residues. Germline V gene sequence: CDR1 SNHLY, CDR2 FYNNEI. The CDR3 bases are TGTGCCAGCAGGGGACAGGGCTCTGAAGCTTTCTTT. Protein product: CASRGQGSEAFF.

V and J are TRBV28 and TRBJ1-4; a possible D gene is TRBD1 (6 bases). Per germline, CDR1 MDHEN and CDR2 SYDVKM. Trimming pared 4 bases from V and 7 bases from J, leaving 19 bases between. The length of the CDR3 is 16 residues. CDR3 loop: CASSSPHRVLGEKLFF. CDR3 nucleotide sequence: TGTGCCAGCAGTTCCCCTCACAGGGTTCTAGGTGAAAAACTGTTTTTT.

DNA of the CDR3: TGTGCCAGCACCCACAGGGGAGAGACCCAGTACTTC. Residues: CASTHRGETQYF. The V and J genes are TRBV7-2 and TRBJ2-5; 7 nucleotides align to TRBD1. The CDR3 has 12 residues. Germline assignment: CDR1 SGHTA and CDR2 FQGNSA. V was clipped by 7 bases and J by 4 bases; unmatched bases: 3.

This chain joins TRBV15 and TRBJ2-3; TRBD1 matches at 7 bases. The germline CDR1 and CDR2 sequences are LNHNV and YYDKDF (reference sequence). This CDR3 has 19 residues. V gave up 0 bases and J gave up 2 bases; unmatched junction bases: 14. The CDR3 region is CATSRDLGQASRATDTQYF. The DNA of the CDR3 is TGTGCCACCAGCAGAGATCTCGGACAGGCCAGTCGCGCCACAGATACGCAGTATTTT.

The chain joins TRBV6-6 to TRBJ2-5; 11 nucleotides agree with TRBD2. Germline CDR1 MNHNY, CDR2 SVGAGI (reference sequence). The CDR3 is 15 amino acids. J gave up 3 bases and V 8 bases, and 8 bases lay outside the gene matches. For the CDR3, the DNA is TGTGCCAGCGCCACCCAACTAGCGGGAGAAGAGACCCAGTACTTC. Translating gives CASATQLAGEETQYF.